These T cell receptor beta chains were read from a single sample in a study of control samples from healthy donors and cancer patients. Profiling relied on immunoSEQ multiplex PCR, and the TCRdb table lists in-frame clones only, not all of them. Seen here are tens of thousands of clones, approximately 84% observed once, and the top ten hold more than 30%. The sequencing input was PBMCs. The receptor source for this set is a man between 65 and 85 years old with lung cancer. Each CDR3 is given with its conserved first and last residue. D genes are given only for firm matches. Clone size is given for some rows only: seen once, a few or many times, or a class if the clone is expanded.

V gene: TRBV2; D gene: TRBD1; J gene: TRBJ1-1; clone size: NA; CDR3 protein: CASSETGQGGTEAFF; CDR3 DNA: TGTGCCAGCAGTGAGACGGGACAGGGGGGGACTGAAGCTTTCTTT
V gene: TRBV7-9; D gene: NA; J gene: TRBJ2-3; clone size: NA; CDR3 protein: CASSPGEARTDTQYF; CDR3 DNA: TGTGCCAGCAGCCCCGGGGAAGCTCGGACAGATACGCAGTATTTT
V gene: TRBV6-5; D gene: NA; J gene: TRBJ1-1; clone size: once; CDR3 protein: CASSYGLGYTEAFF; CDR3 DNA: TGTGCCAGCAGTTATGGGCTCGGTTACACTGAAGCTTTCTTT
V gene: TRBV5-4; D gene: TRBD1; J gene: TRBJ1-2; clone size: few; CDR3 protein: CASSYPDRGYGYTF; CDR3 DNA: TGTGCCAGCAGCTATCCTGACAGGGGCTATGGCTACACCTTC
V gene: TRBV7-7; D gene: NA; J gene: TRBJ1-1; clone size: NA; CDR3 protein: CASSLDTRGATEAFF; CDR3 DNA: TGTGCCAGCAGCTTAGACACCAGAGGGGCGACTGAAGCTTTCTTT
V gene: TRBV7-3; D gene: NA; J gene: TRBJ2-7; clone size: NA; CDR3 protein: CASSLGRRASYEQYF; CDR3 DNA: TGTGCCAGCAGCTTGGGCCGCAGGGCATCCTACGAGCAGTACTTC
V gene: TRBV7-6; D gene: TRBD1; J gene: TRBJ2-3; clone size: NA; CDR3 protein: CASSETGASTDTQYF; CDR3 DNA: TGTGCCAGCAGCGAGACAGGGGCTAGCACAGATACGCAGTATTTT
V gene: TRBV9; D gene: NA; J gene: TRBJ1-1; clone size: NA; CDR3 protein: CASSPDVGAFF; CDR3 DNA: TGTGCCAGCAGCCCCGACGTGGGAGCTTTCTTT
V gene: TRBV9; D gene: TRBD1; J gene: TRBJ2-3; clone size: NA; CDR3 protein: CASSVGQGAPDTQYF; CDR3 DNA: TGTGCCAGCAGCGTAGGACAGGGGGCCCCAGATACGCAGTATTTT
V gene: TRBV20-1; D gene: NA; J gene: TRBJ1-2; clone size: NA; CDR3 protein: CSAVAGGGYTF; CDR3 DNA: TGCAGTGCCGTAGCGGGAGGCGGCTACACCTTC
V gene: TRBV6-2/TRBV6-3; D gene: NA; J gene: TRBJ2-3; clone size: NA; CDR3 protein: CASSYRDTQYF; CDR3 DNA: TGTGCCAGCAGTTACAGGGATACGCAGTATTTT
V gene: TRBV11-3; D gene: NA; J gene: TRBJ2-3; clone size: NA; CDR3 protein: CASSLEGGITDTQYF; CDR3 DNA: TGTGCCAGCAGCTTGGAAGGCGGAATCACAGATACGCAGTATTTT
V gene: TRBV18; D gene: NA; J gene: TRBJ2-5; clone size: NA; CDR3 protein: CASSPAQETQYF; CDR3 DNA: TGTGCCAGCTCCCCCGCCCAAGAGACCCAGTACTTC
V gene: TRBV18; D gene: NA; J gene: TRBJ2-3; clone size: NA; CDR3 protein: CASSPQKLRGSGDTQYF; CDR3 DNA: TGTGCCAGCTCACCCCAGAAACTCCGGGGCTCGGGAGATACGCAGTATTTT
V gene: TRBV6-5; D gene: TRBD1; J gene: TRBJ1-2; clone size: NA; CDR3 protein: CASSYGDRREGYTF; CDR3 DNA: TGTGCCAGCAGTTACGGGGACAGGAGGGAAGGCTACACCTTC
V gene: TRBV28; D gene: NA; J gene: TRBJ2-3; clone size: few; CDR3 protein: CASSNGGYTDTQYF; CDR3 DNA: TGTGCCAGCAGTAACGGGGGATACACAGATACGCAGTATTTT